This T cell receptor beta chain was found in a study of spatial heterogeneity in lung cancer. Overall study: Among detected sequences, beta-chain ones consistently exceeded alpha-chain ones in number. Study-wide findings and caveats: Counts of expanded alpha and beta TCRs within tumors tracked the tumor nonsynonymous mutation count.

This clonotype rates as large (0.1 to 1%). Antigen unknown. Time point given: sample taken at primary tumor resection. There were roughly 72 donors, all of them untreated patients with early-stage non-small cell lung cancer. TCRs were sequenced from unsorted whole RNA of tumor, nontumor lung or PBMC. The presence of a unique molecular identifier marked each TCR cDNA molecule. Each CDR3 protein is one row after TCRdb ran MiXCR on the 5' RACE reads. The data contain fewer than 6,000 distinct CDR3 sequences, around 5% of them singletons. Sequences were derived from lung tumor tissue, sampled at surgery. The TCR was taken from a male donor with early-stage non-small cell lung cancer.

The CDR3 loop reads CASSQGLKRLSYGYTF. As DNA, the CDR3 is TGCGCCAGCAGCCAGGGGCTTAAAAGACTTAGCTATGGCTACACCTTC. The rearrangement joins TRBV4-1 to TRBJ1-2; D might be TRBD1 (5 bases). The V gene's germline CDR1 is MGHRA and CDR2 YSYEKL. The CDR3 spans 16 residues. The V end lost 3 bases, the J end lost 4 bases, and 18 bases lay between the germline ends.